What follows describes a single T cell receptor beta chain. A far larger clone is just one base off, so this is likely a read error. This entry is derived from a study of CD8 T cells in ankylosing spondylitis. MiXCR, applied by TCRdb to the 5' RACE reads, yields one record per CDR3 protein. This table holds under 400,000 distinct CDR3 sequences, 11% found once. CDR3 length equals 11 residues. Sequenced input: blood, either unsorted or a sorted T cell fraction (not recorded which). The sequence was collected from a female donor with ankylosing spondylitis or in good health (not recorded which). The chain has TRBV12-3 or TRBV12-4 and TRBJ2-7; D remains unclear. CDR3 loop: CSSSLEYEQYF. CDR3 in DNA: TGTTCCAGCAGTTTAGAATACGAGCAGTACTTC.